One sample yielded the 30 T cell receptor beta chains listed below, sequenced in a study of cytomegalovirus exposure and HLA in healthy donors. Both 60 Vbeta primers and 13 Jbeta primers went into the PCR. Only in-frame clones appear in the TCRdb table, and some are missing; sequencing was by immunoSEQ multiplex PCR. There are roughly 140,000 clones in the sample; 82% occur only once, and over 2.5% lies in the top ten. Sequencing was done on a sample of PBMCs. Every receptor here comes from a male donor in good health and CMV-seronegative.

The J gene is TRBJ2-7, the V gene TRBV7-3; 11 bases agree with TRBD1. The CDR3 sequence is 15 residues long. Per germline, CDR1 SGHTA and CDR2 FQGTGA. The J segment lost 6 bases and the V segment lost 1 base, leaving 5 bases of the junction unmatched. The CDR3 sequence is CASSLSGTGGCEQYF. The CDR3, as DNA: TGTGCCAGCAGCTTAAGCGGGACAGGGGGTTGCGAGCAGTACTTC.

This clone showed up just once. The chain is built from TRBV7-2 and TRBJ2-7; TRBD1 is a possible D gene (5 bases). Trimming left V 1 base short and J 5 bases short, with 12 bases between. The CDR3 is made up of 14 amino acids. Germline V gene lookup returns CDR1 SGHTA and CDR2 FQGNSA. CDR3 nucleotide sequence: TGTGCCAGCAGCTTAGTGACAGTTCGGGACGAGCAGTACTTC. Translating it yields CASSLVTVRDEQYF. Drawing the rest from reference TRBV7-2 and TRBJ2-7, the complete variable domain is GAGVSQSPSNKVTEKGKDVELRCDPISGHTALYWYRQSLGQGLEFLIYFQGNSAPDKSGLPSDRFSAERTGGSVSTLTIQRTQQEDSAVYLCASSLVTVRDEQYFGPGTRLTVT.

This clone was seen a single time. The genes are TRBV19 and TRBJ1-5; 8 bases agree with TRBD1. Looked up from germline, CDR1 is LNHDA and CDR2 is SQIVND (reference sequence). Trimming removed 3 bases from V and 6 bases from J; junction bases left unmatched: 13. CDR3 length: 17 residues. The CDR3 DNA reads as TGTGCCAGTAGTATTCCTCCCGGACAGGGTAAATCTCAGCCCCAGCATTTT. As protein: CASSIPPGQGKSQPQHF.

The rearrangement joins TRBV4-1 to TRBJ2-1; 9 bases line up with TRBD1. V lost 3 bases to trimming and J lost 5 bases; unmatched junction nucleotides: 11. Germline CDR1 MGHRA, CDR2 YSYEKL. This CDR3 is 17 amino acids long. The CDR3 here is CASSQEKRGQGHNEQFF. CDR3 DNA sequence: TGCGCCAGCAGCCAGGAAAAGAGGGGACAGGGTCACAATGAGCAGTTCTTC.

The chain employs TRBV18 and TRBJ1-3; 11 bases agree with TRBD1. The CDR3 is made up of 16 amino acids. The V gene's germline CDR1 is KGHSH and CDR2 LQKENI. The V segment lost 3 bases and the J segment 1 base; nucleotides outside the gene matches: 2. The CDR3 loop is CASSPGQGASGNTIYF. Here the CDR3 DNA reads TGTGCCAGCTCACCCGGACAGGGGGCGTCTGGAAACACCATATATTTT.

Worth noting for this clone: Because the CDR3's place on the DNA is in doubt, the DNA is left out and the CDR3 is given as listed by TCRdb. V and J are TRBV10-3 and TRBJ1-1. Germline CDR1 is ENHRY and CDR2 is SYGVKD. Both ends counted, the CDR3 spans 15 residues. The CDR3 reads CAITKTSGRETEAFF.

The chain has TRBV7-9 and TRBJ2-7, with TRBD2 matching 14 bases. The germline gives CDR1 SEHNR, CDR2 FQNEAQ (reference sequence). V lost 3 bases and J lost 4; bases outside the gene matches: 5. The CDR3 spans 16 residues. The DNA for the CDR3 is TGTGCCAGCAGCTTGACTAGCGGGAGGGCCTGGTACGAGCAGTACTTC. Protein sequence: CASSLTSGRAWYEQYF.

The chain combines TRBV10-3 with TRBJ2-7, with TRBD1 matching over 10 bases. V lost 2 bases to trimming and J lost 5 bases; unmatched junction nucleotides: 9. CDR3 length: 16 amino acids. The germline V gene has CDR1 ENHRY and CDR2 SYGVKD. The chain's CDR3 is CAISEEGTGVPDEQYF. In nucleotides, the CDR3 is TGTGCCATCAGTGAGGAGGGGACAGGGGTACCCGACGAGCAGTACTTC.

V gene TRBV19 combines with J gene TRBJ2-7; 7 nucleotides line up with TRBD1. J gave up 4 bases and V 5 bases, and 11 bases lay outside the gene matches. The CDR3 runs to 15 residues. Germline assignment: CDR1 LNHDA and CDR2 SQIVND (reference sequence). CDR3: CASSAATGQTYEQYF. As DNA, the CDR3 is TGTGCCAGTAGTGCAGCTACGGGACAGACATACGAGCAGTACTTC.

This chain connects TRBV6-4 to TRBJ2-1, with 7 bases identical to TRBD2. The V and J ends lost 4 bases and 6 bases, in that order; junction bases with no gene match: 3. Germline CDR1 and CDR2: MRHNA and SNTAGT. The CDR3 runs 13 residues. The chain's CDR3 is CASSGPGGNEQFF. CDR3 nucleotides: TGTGCCAGCAGTGGCCCGGGGGGCAATGAGCAGTTCTTC.

The chain links TRBV4-3 to TRBJ2-3; D not certain. Per germline, CDR1 LGHNA and CDR2 YSLEER. This CDR3 contains 14 residues. V dropped 1 base and J dropped 7 bases, with 12 bases sitting between them. The CDR3 bases are TGCGCCAGCAGCCAAGGTGCCGGTTCGTATACGCAGTATTTT. Its translation: CASSQGAGSYTQYF.

J is TRBJ1-5 and V is TRBV2; D unclear. Trimming left V 4 bases short and J 5 bases short, with 9 bases between. The CDR3 length is 13 residues. Germline assignment: CDR1 SNHLY and CDR2 FYNNEI. Written as DNA, the CDR3 is TGTGCCAGCAGTGTACAAGGAGATCAGCCCCAGCATTTT. It codes for CASSVQGDQPQHF.

This clone was picked up a small number of times. J is TRBJ2-1 and V is TRBV11-3; no clear D gene. Germline CDR1 SGHNT, CDR2 YENEEA. The CDR3 has 13 amino acids. Trimming took off 3 bases at V and 5 bases at J, with 8 bases between the two ends. The CDR3 is CASSFSRDNEQFF. Here the CDR3 DNA reads TGTGCCAGCAGCTTCTCCCGGGACAATGAGCAGTTCTTC.

This chain joins TRBV6-4 and TRBJ2-7, with 10 nucleotides matching TRBD1. The V gene end was trimmed by 3 bases and the J gene end by 5 bases; junction bases not matched to a gene: 7. Germline loops: CDR1 MRHNA, CDR2 SNTAGT. This CDR3 contains 15 residues. CDR3 DNA sequence: TGTGCCAGCAGTGATCTAGGGACAGGGGACGACGAGCAGTACTTC. It specifies CASSDLGTGDDEQYF.

As to this clone: The CDR3 end shows no conserved phenylalanine or tryptophan, and so a read error is likely. It is unclear where the CDR3 begins or ends on the DNA, so no DNA is shown, and the CDR3 is as TCRdb lists it. This chain links TRBV5-6 with TRBJ2-7; TRBD2, the D gene given by the table, was not confirmed from the DNA. Ends included, the CDR3 has 12 residues. Germline V gene lookup returns CDR1 SGHDT and CDR2 YYEEEE. The CDR3 region is CASSSGLAEVSL.

The rearrangement uses TRBV25-1 and TRBJ2-1; 10 bases line up with TRBD2. V was pared by 10 bases and J by 7 bases, with 10 bases of the junction left unmatched. This CDR3 is built from 14 residues. Germline V gives CDR1 MGHDK, CDR2 SYGVNS. CDR3 sequence: CAMSSSGSTNEQFF. The CDR3, as DNA: TGTGCCATGTCATCTAGCGGGAGTACGAATGAGCAGTTCTTC.

The gene calls are TRBV6-5 and TRBJ1-2; 7 bases are shared with TRBD1. From germline, CDR1 is MNHEY and CDR2 SVGAGI. J gave up 4 bases and V 2 bases, and 7 bases lay outside the gene matches. This CDR3 has 15 amino acids. The CDR3, as DNA: TGTGCCAGCAGTTACCAAGGGACAGCCGGCTATGGCTACACCTTC. Amino acids: CASSYQGTAGYGYTF.

This clone was seen a single time. The chain combines TRBV28 with TRBJ2-7; the match to TRBD2 covers 10 bases. CDR1 is MDHEN and CDR2 is SYDVKM in the germline V gene. V was clipped by 3 bases and J by 2 bases; unmatched bases: 4. CDR3 length: 15 amino acids. CDR3 loop: CASSLLGTSAYEQYF. The CDR3 DNA is TGTGCCAGCAGTTTGTTGGGGACTAGCGCCTACGAGCAGTACTTC.

V is TRBV7-2 and J is TRBJ2-1; D might be TRBD2 (6 bases). Germline CDR1 SGHTA, CDR2 FQGNSA. Trimming took 0 bases from V and 8 from J, leaving 17 bases between them. The CDR3 has 16 amino acids. The CDR3 protein is CASSLAVSGQGYEQFF. Here the CDR3 DNA reads TGTGCCAGCAGCTTAGCCGTTAGCGGCCAAGGCTATGAGCAGTTCTTC.

This clone has a handful of counts. This chain joins TRBV5-6 and TRBJ1-5; TRBD1 might be the D (5 bases). Looked up from germline, CDR1 is SGHDT and CDR2 is YYEEEE. CDR3 length: 16 amino acids. Trimming stripped 1 base from V and 2 bases from J, with 13 bases between. DNA of the CDR3: TGTGCCAGCAGCTTGAATACAGGAATTGGCAATCAGCCCCAGCATTTT. This gives the protein CASSLNTGIGNQPQHF.

The gene calls are TRBV18 and TRBJ1-1; TRBD1 aligns across 7 bases. This CDR3 region has 15 residues. V lost 8 bases to trimming and J lost 1 base; unmatched junction nucleotides: 10. In germline, CDR1 is KGHSH, CDR2 LQKENI. CDR3 nucleotides: TGTGCCAGCGCGCGGTTATGGGACAGGAACACTGAAGCTTTCTTT. Translation: CASARLWDRNTEAFF. The variable domain in full, completed from reference TRBV18 and TRBJ1-1, reads NAGVMQNPRHLVRRRGQEARLRCSPMKGHSHVYWYRQLPEEGLKFMVYLQKENIIDESGMPKERFSAEFPKEGPSILRIQQVVRGDSAAYFCASARLWDRNTEAFFGQGTRLTVV.

The rearrangement joins TRBV7-2 to TRBJ2-7, with 9 bases that match TRBD1. CDR1 and CDR2 from the germline V gene are SGHTA and FQGNSA. Germline trimming cut 5 bases from V and 4 bases from J; bases unmatched to any gene: 6. The CDR3 sequence is 14 residues long. CDR3 in DNA: TGTGCCAGCAGCCCCCGGGACAGGGTATACGAGCAGTACTTC. It codes for CASSPRDRVYEQYF.

This CDR3 reads CASKEGVEQFF. Here the CDR3 DNA reads TGTGCCAGTAAAGAAGGGGTTGAGCAGTTCTTC. The V gene is TRBV19, the J gene TRBJ2-1; TRBD1 is a possible D gene (5 bases). Germline-derived CDR1 and CDR2 are LNHDA and SQIVND (reference sequence). Trimming took off 7 bases at V and 9 bases at J, with 10 bases between the two ends. CDR3 length: 11 amino acids.

CDR3 in amino acids: CASSPGGGPYNEQFF. The DNA for the CDR3 is TGTGCCAGCAGCCCGGGGGGCGGGCCCTACAATGAGCAGTTCTTC. The V and J genes are TRBV9 and TRBJ2-1; tentatively, D is TRBD2 (7 bases). Trimming left V 4 bases short and J 2 bases short, with 13 bases between. This CDR3 has 15 residues. Per germline, CDR1 SGDLS and CDR2 YYNGEE.

Only a few counts were recorded for this clone. V usage is TRBV6-5 and J usage is TRBJ1-1; weak D call: TRBD1 (5 bases). The CDR3 loop spans 16 amino acids. Trimming cost V 4 bases and J 1 base, with 16 bases left between them. Germline loops: CDR1 MNHEY, CDR2 SVGAGI. CDR3 nucleotides: TGTGCCAGCAGTTCTGGAGGGGCCTCGAGGAACACTGAAGCTTTCTTT. Protein product: CASSSGGASRNTEAFF.

The chain has TRBV7-2 and TRBJ2-5; no reliable D call. Germline V lookup: CDR1 SGHTA, CDR2 FQGNSA. This CDR3 has 12 residues. Between the trimmed V and J ends, which lost 5 bases and 5 bases, there was a span of 9 bases. The CDR3 reads CASSQSGETQYF. The CDR3 nucleotides read TGTGCCAGCAGCCAGTCGGGTGAGACCCAGTACTTC. Drawing the rest from reference TRBV7-2 and TRBJ2-5, the complete variable domain is GAGVSQSPSNKVTEKGKDVELRCDPISGHTALYWYRQSLGQGLEFLIYFQGNSAPDKSGLPSDRFSAERTGGSVSTLTIQRTQQEDSAVYLCASSQSGETQYFGPGTRLLVL.

This rearrangement joins TRBV13 to TRBJ2-5; D not certain. Trimming left V 0 bases short and J 5 bases short, with 4 bases between. This CDR3 region has 12 residues. Germline V lookup: CDR1 PRHDT, CDR2 FYEKMQ (reference sequence). The CDR3 bases are TGTGCCAGCAGCTTAGGCCTGGAGACCCAGTACTTC. This sequence encodes CASSLGLETQYF.

The CDR3 coding sequence is TGTGCCAGCAGCTCTTGGGGGGGGCTCTACGAGCAGTACTTC. This sequence encodes CASSSWGGLYEQYF. V is TRBV7-8 and J is TRBJ2-7; possible D gene TRBD2, 7 bases. CDR1 is SGHVS and CDR2 is FQNEAQ in the germline V gene. The V end was cut by 4 bases, the J end by 3 bases, with 13 bases between. CDR3 length: 14 residues.

The chain employs TRBV2 and TRBJ2-5, with TRBD2 as a possible D gene (5 bases). The CDR3 has 13 amino acids. The germline V gene has CDR1 SNHLY and CDR2 FYNNEI. The V end lost 6 bases, the J end lost 1 base, and 9 bases lay between the germline ends. The CDR3 bases are TGTGCCAGCAGATTCCGGGGCCAAGAGACCCAGTACTTC. Encoded protein: CASRFRGQETQYF.

Comments on this clone: Other DNA sequences in the sample encode the same CDR3. This chain links TRBV29-1 with TRBJ1-5; a possible D gene is TRBD1 (6 bases). The germline V and J ends were trimmed by 7 bases and 6 bases, with 19 bases remaining between them. This CDR3 region has 14 residues. Germline V gives CDR1 SQVTM, CDR2 ANQGSEA. CDR3 loop: CSATGGGRGQPQHF. For the CDR3, the DNA is TGCAGCGCTACGGGGGGTGGCAGGGGTCAGCCCCAGCATTTT.